This section outlines one TCR beta chain sequence together with its context. This specimen belongs to a study of OX40 agonist ivuxolimab in advanced cancers. As for the study in general: The study enrolled dose-escalation patients with hepatocellular carcinoma, melanoma, renal cell or head and neck cancer.

Sequencing was performed with immunoSEQ multiplex PCR; in TCRdb, only in-frame clones are kept and a portion is missing. The sample yields approximately 89,000 clones, around 87% seen once. This TCR was recovered from an adult with an advanced solid tumor such as melanoma, head and neck, liver or kidney cancer. The sample in question was CD4+ or CD8+ T cells sorted from blood, obtained in a trial of the OX40 agonist ivuxolimab.

The CDR3: CASSLEPGPKSNQPQHF. The CDR3 DNA follows: TGTGCCAGCAGCTTAGAACCGGGACCGAAAAGCAATCAGCCCCAGCATTTT. The genes are TRBV7-6 and TRBJ1-5; perhaps TRBD1 as D (5 bases). V was shortened by 1 base and J by 1 base, with 14 bases between the two germline ends. The CDR3 is made up of 17 amino acids. The V gene's germline CDR1 is SGHVS and CDR2 FNYEAQ.